This T cell receptor beta chain was recovered during a study of T cell responses to AZD1222 COVID-19 vaccine (dated by TCRdb to the early 2020s). About the full investigation: AZD1222 recipients given second doses at about 4 weeks or at about 12 weeks were pooled, since spike-specific TCR depth and breadth were not found to differ between the two schedules. TCR sequencing covered about 230 trial participants: 207 given two doses of AZD1222 and about 26 given two doses of MenACWY control vaccine. Trial participants were enrolled by age into subgroups of 18-55, 56-69 and 70-plus years, and roughly 150, 30 and 60 TCR-sequenced participants, respectively, were included in these subgroups.

The CDR3 regions of human TCRbeta chains were analyzed by immunosequencing. Turning to the authors' computational methods: Repertoire TCRs were matched against a reference library of SARS-CoV-2-specific TCRs generated with the MIRA antigen-specificity platform. Breadth was defined as the fraction of unique TCRs that were SARS-CoV-2-associated. Depth was defined as the fraction of total T cells that were SARS-CoV-2-associated. Using the MIRA data, each spike-specific TCR was assigned both to the spike region to which the TCR was reactive and to a CD4 or CD8 class. Log10-transformed breadth and depth values were compared by one-way ANOVA with Sidak's multiple comparisons tests. The source is immuneACCESS, and TCRdb retained only in-frame sequences with V and J called. Part of the clones is not carried over; for the studies checked, unresolved V genes explain less than half of this, and the remainder is unexplained. V and J calls plus clone size are reproduced from that table; the DNA served to infer D and trimming. The sample includes around 150,000 clones, with 70% to 90% observed a single time. Clones ranked in the top ten supply roughly 2% of the sample.

Taken with the paper, the label for time point translates to: baseline before first vaccination. The vaccinee samples were drawn from two UK trials, COV001 and COV002, one of which was a single-blind randomized controlled phase 2/3 trial testing AZD1222 (ChAdOx1 nCoV-19) in healthy adults. Trial participant PBMC samples were collected at day 0 and day 28 after the second dose for TCRbeta chain sequencing. A note on this clone: The antigen this receptor binds is unknown. No base-level quality is on record; no much larger clone is a single base apart.

Broader findings and caveats from the paper: Epitopes outside the regions mutated in the B.1.351 and B.1.1.7 variants were reportedly recognized by nearly half of the unique spike-specific TCRs. The 56-69-year group was small, and its depth increase did not reach significance, likely because of low power. A significant rise in spike-specific TCR breadth and depth was observed after two AZD1222 doses relative to day 0 and relative to MenACWY recipients. Only five or six AZD1222 recipients were SARS-CoV-2 seropositive at baseline, limiting conclusions about previously exposed vaccinees. Vaccine-associated CD4 TCRs spanned the whole spike protein, with dominant responses in regions 160-218 and 743-854. Participants were mostly white British, with more females than males. The authors suggested clonal diversity may have been underestimated. Because no day 14 peak-response samples were available, the repertoires could be characterized only after the peak T cell response.

This receptor was obtained from an adult in good health. The sample was peripheral blood, taken on day 0 of AZD1222 vaccination.

The nucleotides are TGTGCCTGCGACAGGGTCCGTACGAGGGCTGAAGCTTTCTTT. Translated, it gives CACDRVRTRAEAFF. The rearrangement joined TRBV6-6 to TRBJ1-1, with TRBD1 matching 7 junction bases. Taken from cysteine to phenylalanine, the CDR3 has 14 residues. The retained sequence is limited to the CDR3, 42 bases, with the frame set at the first base. V is pruned by 11 bases and J by 6 bases, leaving 15 bases of the junction without a gene match. CDR1 and CDR2 are drawn from the germline V gene (reference sequence): MNHNY, SVGAGI.